The 8 T cell receptor beta chains reported below all come from one sample, sequenced in a study of cytomegalovirus exposure and HLA in healthy donors. In the PCR, 60 Vbeta and 13 Jbeta primers were used. Measured with immunoSEQ multiplex PCR; TCRdb has only the in-frame clones, and not every one. The sample has fewer than 200,000 clones, 79% seen once. Sequenced input: PBMCs. The source of these receptors is a woman aged 40 to 49 in good health and CMV-seronegative.

The chain combines TRBV2 with TRBJ1-5; 7 bases are shared with TRBD1. The trim removed 1 base at V and 1 base at J, leaving 1 base unmatched. This CDR3 region has 15 residues. Germline loops: CDR1 SNHLY, CDR2 FYNNEI. The CDR3 region is CASSEDRGSNQPQHF. The CDR3 DNA is TGTGCCAGCAGTGAAGACAGGGGCAGCAATCAGCCCCAGCATTTT.

The chain is built from TRBV28 and TRBJ2-1, with TRBD2 matching over 16 bases. The CDR3 totals 19 residues. V lost 6 bases and J lost 0; bases outside the gene matches: 8. The germline CDR1 and CDR2 sequences are MDHEN and SYDVKM. CDR3 DNA sequence: TGTGCCAGCAGCCCTGGGACTAGCGGGAGGGCCAACTCCTACAATGAGCAGTTCTTC. Its protein is CASSPGTSGRANSYNEQFF.

The rearrangement uses TRBV5-4 and TRBJ2-3; 7 nucleotides align to TRBD2. This CDR3 contains 17 residues. Germline trimming cut 0 bases from V and 0 bases from J; bases unmatched to any gene: 7. The V gene's germline CDR1 is SGHNT and CDR2 YYREEE (reference sequence). The CDR3 DNA reads TGTGCCAGCAGCTTGGGACGGTGGGGGGGTAGCACAGATACGCAGTATTTT. Protein: CASSLGRWGGSTDTQYF.

The rearrangement uses TRBV6-1 and TRBJ1-2, with D possibly matching TRBD1 (5 bases). V lost 10 bases and J 1 base, leaving 16 bases between the germline ends. Germline V lookup: CDR1 MNHNS, CDR2 SASEGT. The CDR3 runs 14 residues. The CDR3 reads CATQYQGSNYGYTF. The DNA for the CDR3 is TGTGCCACGCAGTACCAGGGCAGTAACTATGGCTACACCTTC.

This clone was counted only a few times. This chain links TRBV4-1 with TRBJ2-2; no clear D gene. The germline CDR1 and CDR2 sequences are MGHRA and YSYEKL. V dropped 3 bases and J dropped 5 bases, with 4 bases sitting between them. The CDR3 is 12 residues long. The CDR3 DNA follows: TGCGCCAGCAGCCATAGTACCGGGGAGCTGTTTTTT. Encoded protein: CASSHSTGELFF.

The rearrangement links TRBV5-1 to TRBJ2-5; D is perhaps TRBD2 (7 bases). The germline V and J ends were trimmed by 5 bases and 1 base, with 12 bases remaining between them. Per the germline V gene, CDR1 is SGHRS and CDR2 is YFSETQ. CDR3 length: 14 amino acids. The CDR3 region has the DNA TGCGCCAGCAGAAGGGGGGGCGGCCAAGAGACCCAGTACTTC. Translating it yields CASRRGGGQETQYF.

The CDR3 region has the DNA TGTGCCAGCAGCGTTCGGACTAGGAACACCGGGGAGCTGTTTTTT. Translating gives CASSVRTRNTGELFF. The chain recombines TRBV5-4 with TRBJ2-2, with 7 bases aligning to TRBD2. The CDR3 contains 15 residues. Trimming took 4 bases from V and 1 from J; bases not matched to a gene: 4. Germline loops: CDR1 SGHNT, CDR2 YYREEE (reference sequence).

The CDR3 sequence is CASSSPTGNGNTIYF. The CDR3 nucleotides read TGTGCCAGCAGTTCACCGACAGGGAATGGAAACACCATATATTTT. V is TRBV28 and J is TRBJ1-3; 7 bases are a match to TRBD1. Losses at the gene ends were 4 bases for V and 3 bases for J; bases not matched to a gene: 6. This CDR3 has 15 amino acids. The germline gives CDR1 MDHEN, CDR2 SYDVKM.